Described below is a single T cell receptor (beta chain) sequence and its context. These data originate in a study of blood T cell repertoires in COVID-19. Per germline, CDR1 KGHDR and CDR2 SFDVKD. The CDR3 length is 17 residues. With 1 base clipped from V and 7 bases from J, the junction kept 13 bases outside the gene matches. Some clones are missing from TCRdb's copy, which holds only in-frame ones; the method was immunoSEQ multiplex PCR. This table holds roughly 200,000 clones, around 79% found once. The origin of this receptor is a middle-aged man who had recovered from COVID-19. The material sequenced was peripheral blood. The rearrangement joins TRBV24-1 to TRBJ1-2; 8 bases match TRBD1. This chain's CDR3 is CATSDFRTGKGTRGYTF. CDR3 in DNA: TGTGCCACCAGTGATTTTCGGACAGGGAAGGGGACACGTGGCTACACCTTC.